This is a list of T cell receptor beta chains from one sample in a study of siplizumab effects on memory and regulatory T cells. Only in-frame clones appear in the TCRdb table, and some are missing; sequencing was by immunoSEQ multiplex PCR. This table holds around 65,000 clones, 79% found once. The sequenced material came from memory CD4+ T cells sorted from blood. These TCRs come from a human donor in good health. Both conserved end residues are part of each CDR3. The D gene is left open where the match is weak. Part of the rows lack a size; the others show once, few, many or a class for expanded clones.

- | - | TRBJ1-5 | TRBV5-5 | CASSIGTMGNQPQHF | TGTGCCAGCAGCATAGGGACTATGGGCAATCAGCCCCAGCATTTT
- | few | TRBJ1-5 | TRBV18 | CASSPNRADEGPQHF | TGTGCCAGCTCACCCAACAGGGCGGACGAGGGGCCCCAGCATTTT
- | - | TRBJ1-1 | TRBV5-1 | CASSTRQPNTEAFF | TGCGCCAGCAGCACACGACAGCCGAACACTGAAGCTTTCTTT
- | - | TRBJ2-6 | TRBV7-9 | CASSLGGRASWANVLTF | TGTGCCAGCAGCTTAGGGGGCAGGGCCTCTTGGGCCAACGTCCTGACTTTC
TRBD1 | medium-sized | TRBJ1-1 | TRBV5-1 | CASSLGTGIEAFF | TGCGCCAGCAGCTTAGGGACAGGGATTGAAGCTTTCTTT
- | - | TRBJ2-7 | TRBV5-1 | CASSLGAGSYEQYF | TGCGCCAGCAGCTTGGGGGCGGGCTCCTACGAGCAGTACTTC
- | - | TRBJ1-2 | TRBV21-1 | CASEGHYGYTF | TGTGCCAGCGAGGGGCATTATGGCTACACCTTC
- | - | TRBJ1-4 | TRBV7-6 | CASSLMWGGGEKLFF | TGTGCCAGCAGCTTAATGTGGGGAGGGGGTGAAAAACTGTTTTTT
TRBD2 | - | TRBJ2-3 | TRBV10-1 | CASSSGLTDTQYF | TGCGCCAGTTCTAGCGGTCTCACAGATACGCAGTATTTT
TRBD1 | - | TRBJ1-4 | TRBV6-5 | CASSYSTGAEKLFF | TGTGCCAGCAGTTACTCAACAGGGGCTGAAAAACTGTTTTTT
- | few | TRBJ1-1 | TRBV11-3 | CASSWTVNTEAFF | TGTGCCAGCAGCTGGACAGTGAACACTGAAGCTTTCTTT
- | - | TRBJ2-6 | TRBV7-9 | CASSWGLSGANVLTF | TGTGCCAGCAGCTGGGGCCTCTCTGGGGCCAACGTCCTGACTTTC
TRBD2 | - | TRBJ2-7 | TRBV19 | CASSTRTSGGAIDEQYF | TGTGCCAGTAGTACCCGGACTAGCGGGGGGGCGATCGACGAGCAGTACTTC
TRBD2 | - | TRBJ2-5 | TRBV7-8 | CASSLVVAGGFRRIKETQYF | TGTGCCAGCAGCTTAGTGGTAGCGGGGGGTTTTCGGAGAATAAAAGAGACCCAGTACTTC
- | once | TRBJ2-3 | TRBV5-1 | CASSFGGDTQYF | TGCGCCAGCAGCTTCGGGGGAGATACGCAGTATTTT
TRBD2 | - | TRBJ2-7 | TRBV7-2 | CASSLSRGGREQYF | TGTGCCAGCAGCTTATCGCGGGGGGGAAGGGAGCAGTACTTC
- | - | TRBJ1-6 | TRBV6-5 | CASKEGENSPLHF | TGTGCCAGCAAGGAGGGAGAAAATTCACCCCTCCACTTT
- | - | TRBJ1-6 | TRBV11-3 | CASSFGAHNSPLHF | TGTGCCAGCAGCTTCGGGGCTCATAATTCACCCCTCCACTTT
TRBD1 | - | TRBJ2-7 | TRBV15 | CATSREGGASSYEQYF | TGTGCCACCAGCAGAGAAGGGGGCGCAAGCTCCTACGAGCAGTACTTC
TRBD1 | few | TRBJ1-2 | TRBV28 | CASSLRGQGGFVGYTF | TGTGCCAGCAGTTTACGGGGGCAGGGGGGATTCGTAGGCTACACCTTC
- | - | TRBJ1-1 | TRBV28 | CASSLWANTEAFF | TGTGCCAGCAGTTTATGGGCGAACACTGAAGCTTTCTTT
TRBD2 | - | TRBJ2-3 | TRBV2 | CASWRGSTDTQYF | TGTGCCAGCTGGCGGGGGAGCACAGATACGCAGTATTTT
- | few | TRBJ1-2 | TRBV19 | CASSDRQIYGYTF | TGTGCCAGTAGTGACAGACAGATTTATGGCTACACCTTC
- | few | TRBJ1-6 | TRBV30 | CAWSGTSSPLHF | TGTGCCTGGAGTGGGACAAGTTCACCCCTCCACTTT
- | once | TRBJ2-5 | TRBV28 | CASTRLRRETQYF | TGTGCCAGCACCCGACTAAGACGGGAGACCCAGTACTTC
- | once | TRBJ2-3 | TRBV14 | CASSQDIGLRGTQYF | TGTGCCAGCAGCCAAGATATTGGGCTACGGGGTACGCAGTATTTT
TRBD2 | - | TRBJ2-1 | TRBV11-3 | CASSLELAAYNEQFF | TGTGCCAGCAGCTTAGAACTAGCGGCCTACAATGAGCAGTTCTTC
- | - | TRBJ2-5 | TRBV4-1 | CASSQVQQRETQYF | TGCGCCAGCAGCCAAGTACAACAGAGAGAGACCCAGTACTTC
- | once | TRBJ2-5 | TRBV5-1 | CASSLRGQETQYF | TGCGCCAGCAGCTTGCGGGGCCAAGAGACCCAGTACTTC
TRBD1 | - | TRBJ2-7 | TRBV25-1 | CASSEQGASSYEQYF | TGTGCCAGCAGTGAACAGGGGGCGAGCTCCTACGAGCAGTACTTC
- | few | TRBJ1-1 | TRBV4-3 | CASSQYHRQNTEAFF | TGCGCCAGCAGCCAATATCATCGTCAGAACACTGAAGCTTTCTTT
- | few | TRBJ1-3 | TRBV7-9 | CASSPRDIGNTIYF | TGTGCCAGCAGCCCGAGGGACATTGGAAACACCATATATTTT
- | few | TRBJ2-5 | TRBV5-1 | CASSRQPAETQYF | TGCGCCAGCAGCCGACAACCCGCAGAGACCCAGTACTTC
- | - | TRBJ1-5 | TRBV7-6 | CASSRTFGQPQHF | TGTGCCAGCAGCCGGACTTTCGGTCAGCCCCAGCATTTT
- | - | TRBJ2-5 | TRBV29-1 | CSVARGGAGETQYF | TGCAGCGTTGCTCGAGGGGGGGCAGGAGAGACCCAGTACTTC
- | - | TRBJ1-2 | TRBV5-1 | CASSYAVGNYGYTF | TGCGCCAGCAGTTACGCGGTGGGAAACTATGGCTACACCTTC
- | - | TRBJ2-5 | TRBV7-6 | CASSLAPAPQAETQYF | TGTGCCAGCAGCTTAGCGCCGGCGCCTCAGGCAGAGACCCAGTACTTC
- | once | TRBJ1-2 | TRBV6-1 | CASTPGHTNYGYTF | TGTGCCAGCACTCCGGGACATACTAACTATGGCTACACCTTC
- | - | TRBJ1-5 | TRBV6-5 | CASNEGNSNQPQHF | TGTGCCAGCAATGAAGGTAATAGCAATCAGCCCCAGCATTTT
- | - | TRBJ2-7 | TRBV18 | CASSRDAGYEQYF | TGTGCCAGCTCTCGGGACGCAGGCTACGAGCAGTACTTC
- | - | TRBJ1-1 | TRBV19 | CASSSTENTEAFF | TGTGCCAGTAGTAGCACAGAGAACACTGAAGCTTTCTTT
- | - | TRBJ1-1 | TRBV28 | CASSLSAARAEAFF | TGTGCCAGCAGTTTATCGGCAGCAAGGGCTGAAGCTTTCTTT
- | - | TRBJ2-7 | TRBV7-2 | CASSSASSGEQYF | TGTGCCAGCAGCTCCGCCTCGTCGGGGGAGCAGTACTTC
TRBD1 | - | TRBJ2-7 | TRBV28 | CASSLPGQGNEQYF | TGTGCCAGCAGTTTACCGGGACAGGGAAACGAGCAGTACTTC
- | few | TRBJ2-3 | TRBV12-5 | CASGLDLGGTDTQYF | TGTGCTAGTGGTTTGGACTTAGGGGGCACAGATACGCAGTATTTT
TRBD1 | - | TRBJ2-5 | TRBV6-1 | CASRSGTGGETQYF | TGTGCCAGCAGATCTGGGACAGGAGGGGAGACCCAGTACTTC
- | - | TRBJ2-3 | TRBV4-3 | CASSQASGGPGDTQYF | TGCGCCAGCAGCCAAGCGAGTGGGGGGCCGGGAGATACGCAGTATTTT
- | - | TRBJ1-2 | TRBV2 | CASSERSGSSTF | TGTGCCAGCAGTGAGCGATCCGGGAGCTCAACCTTC
- | - | TRBJ2-6 | TRBV2 | CASRKSSGANVLTF | TGTGCCAGCAGGAAATCCTCTGGGGCCAACGTCCTGACTTTC
- | - | TRBJ1-3 | TRBV6-5 | CASSYSRQASGNTIYF | TGTGCCAGCAGTTACTCGCGACAGGCCTCTGGAAACACCATATATTTT
- | - | TRBJ2-5 | TRBV27 | CASSGVLEAETQYF | TGTGCCAGCAGTGGGGTTTTAGAGGCCGAGACCCAGTACTTC